The clone carrying this T cell receptor beta chain has more than one count but fewer than ten. MiXCR, applied by TCRdb to the 5' RACE reads, yields one record per CDR3 protein. The sample has under 55,000 distinct CDR3 sequences, less than 8.5% seen once. The sample belongs to a study of T cells after yellow fever vaccination. Study outcomes and limitations: The CD4 compartment and the CD8 compartment contained a small share of clonotypes in common. The booster saw the reappearance of most primary-vaccination clones (roughly 96% CD4, about 90% CD8).

Germline V gene lookup returns CDR1 MGHRA and CDR2 YSYEKL. The V gene lost 1 base and the J gene lost 6 bases, with 15 bases spanning the gap. The CDR3 is 16 residues long. V usage is TRBV4-1 and J usage is TRBJ2-2, with D possibly TRBD1 on 6 matching bases. This material consisted of CD8+ T cells not binding an NS4B(214-222) dextramer, sorted from PBMCs, taken about 41 days after the first yellow fever vaccination. The origin of this receptor is a man younger than 35 who received the YFV17D yellow fever vaccine. CDR3: CASSQGIRGSAGELFF. The CDR3 DNA reads TGCGCCAGCAGCCAAGGAATCAGGGGAAGTGCCGGGGAGCTGTTTTTT.